The 17 T cell receptor beta chains below were found in one sample sequenced in a study of T cells after yellow fever vaccination. TCRdb redid the calling of the 5' RACE reads with MiXCR, one entry per CDR3 protein. The sample gives around 310,000 distinct CDR3 sequences, approximately 4.5% of which show up once; roughly a fifth is in the top ten. The material sequenced was PBMCs, taken 15 days after the yellow fever booster vaccination. Receptors were obtained from a man aged 18 to 30 who received the YFV17D yellow fever vaccine.

This clonotype has at least ten counts. The V gene is TRBV24-1, the J gene TRBJ1-1; D is perhaps TRBD1 (5 bases). Trimming shortened V by 5 bases and J by 3 bases, and 9 bases separated the two germline ends. Germline V gives CDR1 KGHDR, CDR2 SFDVKD. The CDR3 is 13 residues long. This chain's CDR3 is CATSAQGYTEAFF. CDR3 nucleotide sequence: TGTGCCACCAGTGCCCAGGGTTACACTGAAGCTTTCTTT.

The chain is built from TRBV11-3 and TRBJ1-1; D is undetermined. The length of the CDR3 is 13 residues. Germline assignment: CDR1 SGHNT and CDR2 YENEEA. Trimming removed 0 bases at V and 9 bases at J, with 11 bases between. The CDR3 DNA reads as TGTGCCAGCAGCTTAGATCCGGGTTCAAAAGCTTTCTTT. It yields the protein CASSLDPGSKAFF. Variable domain in full (rest from reference TRBV11-3 and TRBJ1-1): EAGVVQSPRYKIIEKKQPVAFWCNPISGHNTLYWYLQNLGQGPELLIRYENEEAVDDSQLPKDRFSAERLKGVDSTLKIQPAELGDSAVYLCASSLDPGSKAFFGQGTRLTVV.

This clonotype was seen repeatedly, ten times or more. The chain combines TRBV7-9 with TRBJ2-7; D unresolved. CDR1 and CDR2 from the germline V gene are SEHNR and FQNEAQ (reference sequence). This CDR3 region has 12 residues. Trimming cost V 1 base and J 8 bases, with 9 bases left between them. In nucleotides, the CDR3 is TGTGCCAGCAGCTTAGGGCGTTATAAGCAGTACGTC. This translates into CASSLGRYKQYV.

This clonotype was found a few times. The chain couples TRBV7-2 to TRBJ2-2, with TRBD2 matching 7 bases. Germline loops: CDR1 SGHTA, CDR2 FQGNSA. The CDR3 length is 17 residues. Trimming took 5 bases from V and 4 from J; bases not matched to a gene: 13. CDR3 amino acids: CASSPRGFQGATGELFF. The CDR3 DNA reads as TGTGCCAGCAGCCCGCGGGGGTTTCAGGGAGCCACCGGGGAGCTGTTTTTT. Together with reference TRBV7-2 and TRBJ2-2, the CDR3 gives the full variable domain: GAGVSQSPSNKVTEKGKDVELRCDPISGHTALYWYRQSLGQGLEFLIYFQGNSAPDKSGLPSDRFSAERTGGSVSTLTIQRTQQEDSAVYLCASSPRGFQGATGELFFGEGSRLTVL.

This clonotype was counted between two and nine times. The chain joins TRBV7-2 to TRBJ2-1; D perhaps matches TRBD1 (6 bases). Germline V gene lookup returns CDR1 SGHTA and CDR2 FQGNSA. This CDR3 contains 13 residues. The V end lost 5 bases, the J end lost 6 bases, and 11 bases lay between the germline ends. CDR3 protein: CASSPGTPNEQFF. The DNA for the CDR3 is TGTGCCAGCAGCCCCGGGACACCCAATGAGCAGTTCTTC.

Ten or more counts support this clonotype. The chain has TRBV10-3 and TRBJ1-1; a weak D match, TRBD1 (6 bases). From germline, CDR1 is ENHRY and CDR2 SYGVKD. V shed 6 bases and J shed 4 bases, with 12 bases lying between them. The CDR3 sequence is 13 residues long. CDR3 coding DNA: TGTGCCATCAGGTGGGACATGTCCACTGAAGCTTTCTTT. This sequence encodes CAIRWDMSTEAFF.

The rearrangement uses TRBV6-5 and TRBJ2-1; no clear D gene. Trimming left V 3 bases short and J 9 bases short, with 6 bases between. Germline loops: CDR1 MNHEY, CDR2 SVGAGI. This CDR3 is 11 amino acids long. In DNA, the CDR3 is TGTGCCAGCAGTTATGAGATTGAGCAGTTCTTC. It is translated as CASSYEIEQFF.

This clonotype was detected a few times. The gene calls are TRBV6-2 or TRBV6-3 and TRBJ1-6; D gene uncertain. This CDR3 is built from 13 residues. Germline V gene data show CDR1 as MNHEY and CDR2 as SVGEGT. V was clipped by 4 bases and J by 5 bases, with 6 bases between them. The CDR3: CASSWNHNSPLHF. CDR3 DNA: TGTGCCAGCAGTTGGAACCATAATTCACCCCTCCACTTT.

This clonotype was recorded many times. The CDR3 DNA follows: TGCAGTGCTAGACCCGGGGAGGGCAGGTTAGACATTCAGTACTTC. This sequence encodes CSARPGEGRLDIQYF. The rearrangement joins TRBV20-1 to TRBJ2-4; TRBD2 matches 7 bases. V was pared by 2 bases and J by 8 bases, with 12 bases of the junction left unmatched. The germline V gene has CDR1 DFQATT and CDR2 SNEGSKA (reference sequence). The CDR3 loop spans 15 amino acids.

This clonotype was observed many times. This rearrangement joins TRBV12-3 or TRBV12-4 to TRBJ2-5; 10 positions match TRBD2. This CDR3 spans 16 amino acids. With V trimmed by 6 bases and J by 0 bases, 7 bases remained unmatched. The CDR3 DNA reads as TGTGCCAGCAGCGTTATTAGCGGGGGGTACCAAGAGACCCAGTACTTC. This codes for CASSVISGGYQETQYF.

This clonotype was seen ten or more times. V is TRBV5-1 and J is TRBJ1-2; D is unclear. CDR1 SGHRS and CDR2 YFSETQ come from the germline V gene. This CDR3 contains 14 residues. The V end lost 1 base, the J end lost 5 bases, and 12 bases lay between the germline ends. In nucleotides, the CDR3 is TGCGCCAGCAGCTTGACCCCAGGAGAATATGGCTACACCTTC. This codes for CASSLTPGEYGYTF. The full variable domain, with the rest looked up from reference TRBV5-1 and TRBJ1-2, is KAGVTQTPRYLIKTRGQQVTLSCSPISGHRSVSWYQQTPGQGLQFLFEYFSETQRNKGNFPGRFSGRQFSNSRSEMNVSTLELGDSALYLCASSLTPGEYGYTFGSGTRLTVV.

This clonotype came up many times. The chain combines TRBV4-1 with TRBJ2-5; D perhaps matches TRBD2 (5 bases). This CDR3 has 12 residues. V was cut by 6 bases and J by 3 bases, with 8 bases left in between. Per germline, CDR1 MGHRA and CDR2 YSYEKL. The CDR3 DNA reads as TGCGCCAGCAGGGACTCCGAAGAGACCCAGTACTTC. Encoded protein: CASRDSEETQYF.

The chain uses TRBV20-1 and TRBJ2-5; possibly TRBD1 for D (6 bases). In germline, CDR1 is DFQATT, CDR2 SNEGSKA (reference sequence). Trimming removed 5 bases from V and 3 bases from J, with 16 bases in between. This CDR3 has 14 amino acids. CDR3 sequence reads: CSAFDPDSEETQYF. The CDR3 DNA sequence: TGCAGTGCTTTCGACCCGGACAGCGAAGAGACCCAGTACTTC.

This clonotype was found many times. The J gene is TRBJ1-1, the V gene TRBV7-9; a possible D gene is TRBD1 (6 bases). The CDR3 has 15 residues. V dropped 0 bases and J dropped 1 base, with 9 bases sitting between them. Germline V gives CDR1 SEHNR, CDR2 FQNEAQ (reference sequence). The CDR3, as DNA: TGTGCCAGCAGCTTAGCACAACAGGGGAACACTGAAGCTTTCTTT. This codes for CASSLAQQGNTEAFF.

This clonotype was counted ten times or more. V usage is TRBV12-3 or TRBV12-4 and J usage is TRBJ2-5; D tentatively reads TRBD1 or TRBD2 (5 bases each). CDR3 length: 12 residues. The V and J ends lost 5 bases and 5 bases respectively, with 9 bases between them. This CDR3 is CASSGTWETQYF. The CDR3 nucleotides are TGTGCCAGCAGTGGGACGTGGGAGACCCAGTACTTC.

This clonotype was seen more than once but under ten times. The gene calls are TRBV5-1 and TRBJ2-1, with D hard to call. Per the germline V gene, CDR1 is SGHRS and CDR2 is YFSETQ. The V gene lost 4 bases and the J gene lost 5 bases, with 10 bases spanning the gap. The CDR3 sequence is 13 residues long. In DNA, the CDR3 is TGCGCCAGCAGCCCAGACCCAAACAATGAGCAGTTCTTC. This encodes CASSPDPNNEQFF.

This clonotype was seen a few times. The J gene is TRBJ1-2, the V gene TRBV15; possible D gene TRBD1, 6 bases. The V gene lost 0 bases and the J gene lost 6 bases, with 11 bases spanning the gap. CDR3 length: 14 amino acids. The germline CDR1 and CDR2 sequences are LNHNV and YYDKDF (reference sequence). Here the CDR3 DNA reads TGTGCCACCAGCAGAGAAAACAGGGTCGATGGCTACACCTTC. It is translated as CATSRENRVDGYTF.